Shown below are 16 T cell receptor beta chains from a single sample sequenced in a study of response to subunit inactivated influenza vaccine. From the RT-PCR reads, TCRdb called clonotypes with MiXCR, one entry per CDR3 protein. The profile shows under 750,000 distinct CDR3 sequences, 10% to 15% of them singletons. The material sequenced was PBMCs from blood, taken on the day of vaccination. The source of these receptors is a man in his fifties or sixties who received an inactivated influenza vaccine.

This clonotype has a handful of counts. V is TRBV19 and J is TRBJ2-7; possible D gene TRBD2, 6 bases. V lost 7 bases and J lost 0, with 16 bases in between. Germline V gene lookup returns CDR1 LNHDA and CDR2 SQIVND (reference sequence). The CDR3 is made up of 15 amino acids. The CDR3 spells CASTRDSWSSYEQYF. The CDR3 DNA reads TGTGCCAGTACCCGGGACTCCTGGAGCTCCTACGAGCAGTACTTC.

This clonotype showed up many times. The J gene is TRBJ1-2, the V gene TRBV12-3 or TRBV12-4; a weak D match, TRBD1 (5 bases). The CDR3 is made up of 20 amino acids. The V gene lost 2 bases and the J gene lost 6 bases, with 31 bases spanning the gap. The CDR3 sequence: CASSLTSGLSAARRVDGYTF. CDR3 bases: TGTGCCAGCAGTTTAACGTCGGGACTCTCGGCTGCTCGCCGTGTCGATGGCTACACCTTC.

The V call is TRBV11-2, the J call TRBJ2-3; 11 nucleotides match TRBD2. Germline V gene data show CDR1 as SGHAT and CDR2 as FQNNGV. V trimming: 4 bases; J trimming: 10 bases; junction bases outside the gene matches: 10. The CDR3 spans 15 residues. The chain's CDR3 is CASSSRLAGPWAQYF. The DNA for the CDR3 is TGTGCCAGCAGCTCGAGACTAGCGGGGCCTTGGGCGCAGTATTTT.

This clonotype was counted at least ten times. V usage is TRBV28 and J usage is TRBJ2-1, with 7 bases that match TRBD2. CDR3 size: 15 residues. The J segment lost 0 bases and the V segment lost 6 bases, leaving 5 bases of the junction unmatched. CDR1 MDHEN and CDR2 SYDVKM come from the germline V gene. The CDR3 loop reads CASSRAGSSYNEQFF. In DNA form, the CDR3 reads TGTGCCAGCAGCCGAGCGGGAAGCTCCTACAATGAGCAGTTCTTC.

The rearrangement joins TRBV12-3 or TRBV12-4 to TRBJ2-2, with TRBD1 as a possible D gene (5 bases). V lost 6 bases and J lost 4, with 24 bases in between. The CDR3 is made up of 18 amino acids. Written as DNA, the CDR3 is TGTGCCAGCAGCTTAATTGCGGTAGACAGCATACGCACCGGGGAGCTGTTTTTT. Protein product: CASSLIAVDSIRTGELFF.

This clonotype showed up just a few times. The chain couples TRBV5-5 to TRBJ2-5; 12 nucleotides match TRBD1. This CDR3 is built from 16 residues. Germline values: CDR1 SGHKS, CDR2 YYEKEE (reference sequence). The V gene end was trimmed by 4 bases and the J gene end by 5 bases; junction bases not matched to a gene: 9. The CDR3, as DNA: TGTGCCAGCAGCCCCTCGGGACAGGGGGCACGGGAGACCCAGTACTTC. This translates into CASSPSGQGARETQYF.

This clonotype has a count of ten or more. The chain carries TRBV9 and TRBJ1-6; D ambiguous. Germline CDR1 reads SGDLS; CDR2 reads YYNGEE. The V gene lost 0 bases and the J gene lost 8 bases, with 12 bases spanning the gap. CDR3 size: 15 residues. This CDR3 reads CASSVDVGLYSPLHF. CDR3 coding DNA: TGTGCCAGCAGCGTAGATGTAGGGCTCTATTCACCCCTCCACTTT.

This clonotype was counted only a few times. V and J are TRBV28 and TRBJ2-3, with TRBD2 as a possible D gene (6 bases). CDR3 length equals 15 residues. With 7 bases removed from V and 4 bases from J, the gap between germline ends came to 18 bases. Germline CDR1 reads MDHEN; CDR2 reads SYDVKM. CDR3 bases: TGTGCCAGCACCTGGCTAGCGATCAGGGCAGATACGCAGTATTTT. Residues: CASTWLAIRADTQYF.

This clonotype was recorded many times. The junction and the germline gene differ at one end; a read error may be behind it. The chain carries TRBV6-2 or TRBV6-3 and TRBJ2-4; 7 nucleotides match TRBD1. The CDR3 consists of 12 residues. From germline, CDR1 is MNHEY and CDR2 SVGEGT. The CDR3 DNA follows: TGTGCCAGCAGTTACTCAGGGGGCGCGGATAACTTC. Its translation: CASSYSGGADNF.

The chain links TRBV28 to TRBJ2-2, with TRBD2 matching 12 bases. V was pared by 2 bases and J by 6 bases, with 7 bases of the junction left unmatched. Germline CDR1 MDHEN, CDR2 SYDVKM. The CDR3 spans 17 residues. DNA of the CDR3: TGTGCCAGCAGTTTAATTGATCTAGCGGGGGGGCCCGGGGAGCTGTTTTTT. It translates to CASSLIDLAGGPGELFF.

This clonotype occurred once. This chain connects TRBV15 to TRBJ2-3; unclear D gene. Trimming took off 3 bases at V and 1 base at J, with 11 bases between the two ends. From germline, CDR1 is LNHNV and CDR2 YYDKDF (reference sequence). The CDR3 runs 15 residues. CDR3 protein: CATSSRTLGTDTQYF. As DNA, the CDR3 is TGTGCCACCAGCAGCCGGACGCTTGGCACAGATACGCAGTATTTT.

The CDR3 region has the DNA TGTGCCAGCAGCTTAAGAGAGAGTGAGCAGTTCTTC. It is translated as CASSLRESEQFF. The rearrangement joins TRBV7-3 to TRBJ2-1; the D is unclear. The length of the CDR3 is 12 residues. Germline V lookup: CDR1 SGHTA, CDR2 FQGTGA. The V end was cut by 1 base, the J end by 9 bases, with 7 bases between.

The chain carries TRBV5-1 and TRBJ1-4; no clear D gene. The CDR3 sequence is 14 residues long. CDR1 and CDR2 (germline): SGHRS, YFSETQ. The V end lost 0 bases, the J end lost 8 bases, and 11 bases lay between the germline ends. The CDR3 DNA reads TGCGCCAGCAGCTTGGACGGCCCGGGGGAAAAACTGTTTTTT. Amino acids: CASSLDGPGEKLFF.

The sample holds a few counts of this clonotype. The V and J genes are TRBV5-1 and TRBJ1-1; perhaps TRBD1 as D (5 bases). CDR3 length equals 15 residues. Trimming shortened V by 4 bases and J by 5 bases, and 18 bases separated the two germline ends. CDR1 and CDR2 (germline): SGHRS, YFSETQ. Here the CDR3 DNA reads TGCGCCAGCAGCGCCCAGCCTCAGGGCGGGACTGAAGCTTTCTTT. Encoded protein: CASSAQPQGGTEAFF.

This clonotype was found a few times. The chain employs TRBV28 and TRBJ2-1, with 9 bases aligning to TRBD2. CDR3 length equals 13 residues. With 5 bases clipped from V and 6 bases from J, the junction kept 2 bases outside the gene matches. Germline CDR1 and CDR2: MDHEN and SYDVKM. For the CDR3, the DNA is TGTGCCAGCAGTGTAGCGGGAGCCAATGAGCAGTTCTTC. This gives the protein CASSVAGANEQFF.

This clonotype was observed a few times. The chain joins TRBV7-8 to TRBJ2-5; D call uncertain. In germline, CDR1 is SGHVS, CDR2 FQNEAQ. This CDR3 is 14 amino acids long. V shed 5 bases and J shed 9 bases, with 19 bases lying between them. The CDR3 DNA reads TGTGCCAGCAGCCGAATCAGGACCCCTGCGGCCCAGTACTTC. Its protein is CASSRIRTPAAQYF.